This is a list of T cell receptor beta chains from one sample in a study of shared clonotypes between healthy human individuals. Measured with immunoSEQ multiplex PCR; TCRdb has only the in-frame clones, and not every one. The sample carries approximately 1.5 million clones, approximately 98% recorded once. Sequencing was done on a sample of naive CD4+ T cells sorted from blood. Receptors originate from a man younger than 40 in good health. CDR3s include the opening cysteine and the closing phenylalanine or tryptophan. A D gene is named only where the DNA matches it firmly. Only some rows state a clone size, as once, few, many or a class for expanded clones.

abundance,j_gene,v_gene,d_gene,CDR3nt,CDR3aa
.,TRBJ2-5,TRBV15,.,TGTGCCACCAGCAGAGATGGGAAAGAGACCCAGTACTTC,CATSRDGKETQYF
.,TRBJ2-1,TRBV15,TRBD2,TGTGCCACCAGCACCCAATCGCGGGGGGCCGTAGGGCAGTTCTTC,CATSTQSRGAVGQFF
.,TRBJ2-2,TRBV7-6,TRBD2,TGTGCCAGCAGCTTAGAAGGTGGGAGGGGAGGCACCGGGGAGCTGTTTTTT,CASSLEGGRGGTGELFF
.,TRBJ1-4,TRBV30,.,TGTGCCTGGAGCCGGACAGCTACTAATGAAAAACTGTTTTTT,CAWSRTATNEKLFF
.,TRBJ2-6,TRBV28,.,TGTGCCAGCAGTTTTCGAGATTTCTCTGGGGCCAACGTCCTGACTTTC,CASSFRDFSGANVLTF
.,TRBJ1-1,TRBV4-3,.,TGCGCCAGCAGCCCGCGGACAGCCCTGCGGACTGAAGCTTTCTTT,CASSPRTALRTEAFF
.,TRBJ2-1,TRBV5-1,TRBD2,TGCGCCAGCAGCTTTGGGACTAGCGGGAGGGACAATGAGCAGTTCTTC,CASSFGTSGRDNEQFF
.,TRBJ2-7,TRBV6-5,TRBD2,TGTGCCAGCAGCCGACCGACTAGCGTGTCCTACGAGCAGTACTTC,CASSRPTSVSYEQYF
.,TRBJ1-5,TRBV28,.,TGTGCCAGCAAACCAATTAATAGCAATCAGCCCCAGCATTTT,CASKPINSNQPQHF
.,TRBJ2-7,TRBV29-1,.,TGCAGCGTTGATCGGGACACCCTGAACGAGCAGTACTTC,CSVDRDTLNEQYF
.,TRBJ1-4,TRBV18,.,TGTGCCAGCTCACCTGGAATCAATGAAAAACTGTTTTTT,CASSPGINEKLFF
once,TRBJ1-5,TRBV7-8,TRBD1,TGTGCCAGCAGCTTAGGTTCTTCAGGGGGCTTCAATCAGCCCCAGCATTTT,CASSLGSSGGFNQPQHF
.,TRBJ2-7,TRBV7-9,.,TGTGCCAGCAGCTTTACAGGGCCCGGTGAGCAGTACTTC,CASSFTGPGEQYF
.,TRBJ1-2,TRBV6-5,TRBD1,TGTGCCAGCAGTTACTACAGGGGGTTTTCTAACTATGGCTACACCTTC,CASSYYRGFSNYGYTF
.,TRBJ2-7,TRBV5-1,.,TGCGCCAGTCGGCCAGTTGAGGGAAGTTTCCCCTACGAGCAGTACTTC,CASRPVEGSFPYEQYF
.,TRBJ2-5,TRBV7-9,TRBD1,TGTGCCAGCAGCTTAGCCAGGGGGTTGGAGACCCAGTACTTC,CASSLARGLETQYF
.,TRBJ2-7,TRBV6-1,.,TGTGCCAGCAGCGCCCCCTACGAGCAGTACTTC,CASSAPYEQYF
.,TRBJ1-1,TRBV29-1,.,TGCACCCCCAACAGGGTAAACACTGAAGCTTTCTTT,CTPNRVNTEAFF
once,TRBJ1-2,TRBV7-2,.,TGTGCCAGCACCCCAGTCTCGGGGTTCTATGGCTACACCTTC,CASTPVSGFYGYTF
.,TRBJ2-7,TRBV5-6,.,TGTGCCAGCAGCGCGGGACAGCTATCCACCTACGAGCAGTACTTC,CASSAGQLSTYEQYF
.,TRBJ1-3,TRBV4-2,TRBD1,TGTGCCAGCAGCAAAGACAGGGATTCTGGAAACACCATATATTTT,CASSKDRDSGNTIYF
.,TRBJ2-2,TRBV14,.,TGTGCCAGCAGCCAAGATCTGTTCCCCCTTGGGGAGCTGTTTTTT,CASSQDLFPLGELFF
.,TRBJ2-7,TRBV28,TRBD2,TGTGCCAGCAGTCTCCCGGGACTAGTGAGCTACGAGCAGTACTTC,CASSLPGLVSYEQYF
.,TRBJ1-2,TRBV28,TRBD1,TGTGCCAGCAGTGCACAGGGGTTCTATGGCTACACCTTC,CASSAQGFYGYTF
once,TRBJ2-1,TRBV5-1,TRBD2,TGCGCCAGCAGCCCCCAGGGCGCTAGCGGGAATGAGCAGTTCTTC,CASSPQGASGNEQFF
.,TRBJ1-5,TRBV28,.,TGTGCCAGCAGTTTGTTATCTAGCAATCAGCCCCAGCATTTT,CASSLLSSNQPQHF
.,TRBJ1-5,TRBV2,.,TGTGCCAGCAGTGAAGGCCCTTCACAGGGTCAGCCCCAGCATTTT,CASSEGPSQGQPQHF
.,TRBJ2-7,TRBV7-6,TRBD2,TGTGCCAGCAGCTTACGACGGGAGGGCTCCTACGAGCAGTACTTC,CASSLRREGSYEQYF
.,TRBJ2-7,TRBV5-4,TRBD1,TGTGCCAGCAGTGGTCTGCCGTACAGGGGCTACGAGCAGTACTTC,CASSGLPYRGYEQYF
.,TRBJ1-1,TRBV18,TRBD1,TGTGCCAGCTCACCTAAGACAGGGGGATTTGGCACTGAAGCTTTCTTT,CASSPKTGGFGTEAFF
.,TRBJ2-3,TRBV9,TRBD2,TGTGCCAGCAGCGTAGAACCGGCTAGCGGAAGCACAGATACGCAGTATTTT,CASSVEPASGSTDTQYF
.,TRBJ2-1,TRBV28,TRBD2,TGTGCCAGCAGTTTAGGACTAGTCGCTGAGCAGTTCTTC,CASSLGLVAEQFF
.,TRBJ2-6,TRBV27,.,TGTGCCAGCAGAATTATGGGGGGCGCGGGTGGGGCCAACGTCCTGACTTTC,CASRIMGGAGGANVLTF
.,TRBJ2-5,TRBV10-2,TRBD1,TGCGCCAGCAGTGGCGCCCGGGACAGCCAAGAGACCCAGTACTTC,CASSGARDSQETQYF
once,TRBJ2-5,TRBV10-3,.,TGTGCCATCAGTGAGGGACGGCAGCGCGAGACCCAGTACTTC,CAISEGRQRETQYF
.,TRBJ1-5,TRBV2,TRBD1,TGTGCCAGCAGTGTAAGTCCGGGGACAGATAGCAATCAGCCCCAGCATTTT,CASSVSPGTDSNQPQHF
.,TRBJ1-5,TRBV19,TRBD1,TGTGCCAGTAGTATTGGGGGACAGGGGTGGGGTAGCAATCAGCCCCAGCATTTT,CASSIGGQGWGSNQPQHF
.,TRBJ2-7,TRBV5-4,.,TGTGCCAGCAGCCCCTCCGTTGCATGGCGGGAGCAGTACTTC,CASSPSVAWREQYF
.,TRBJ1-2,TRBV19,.,TGTGCCAGTAGTATGCCAGGCAGGACTGGTGGCTACACCTTC,CASSMPGRTGGYTF
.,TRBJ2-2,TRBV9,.,TGTGCCAGTACCCGGGAAGGGGAGCTGTTTTTT,CASTREGELFF
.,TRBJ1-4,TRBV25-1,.,TGTGCCAGCAGTGAATACAGGGTCGGGGTTGAAAAACTGTTTTTT,CASSEYRVGVEKLFF
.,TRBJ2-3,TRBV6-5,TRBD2,TGTGCCAGCACCCCAGTAGCGGGGAGCCACCGTACGCAGTATTTT,CASTPVAGSHRTQYF
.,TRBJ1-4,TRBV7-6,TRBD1,TGTGCCAGCAGTTTGGGACAGGGGGCCCCTAATGAAAAACTGTTTTTT,CASSLGQGAPNEKLFF
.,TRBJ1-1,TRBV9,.,TGTGCCAGCAGCGTAGAGCAGGGGTCCATCTATGAAGCTTTCTTT,CASSVEQGSIYEAFF
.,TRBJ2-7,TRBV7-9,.,TGTGCCAGCAGCTTAAATCAGGGGTCCTACGAGCAGTACTTC,CASSLNQGSYEQYF
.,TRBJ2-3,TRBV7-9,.,TGTGCCAGCAGTTTCGGAACTAGCACAGATACGCAGTATTTT,CASSFGTSTDTQYF
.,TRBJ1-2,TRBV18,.,TGTGCCAGCTCACCACGTATTGATGATGGCTACACCTTC,CASSPRIDDGYTF
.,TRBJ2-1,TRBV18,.,TGTGCCAGCTCCCACCGTATACCAGGGACCTACAATGAGCAGTTCTTC,CASSHRIPGTYNEQFF
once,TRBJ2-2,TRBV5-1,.,TGCGCCAGCAGCCGGGACTTAGGGGAGCTGTTTTTT,CASSRDLGELFF
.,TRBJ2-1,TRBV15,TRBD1,TGTGCCACCAGCAGAAGTACAGGGGGCCGGAATGAGCAGTTCTTC,CATSRSTGGRNEQFF
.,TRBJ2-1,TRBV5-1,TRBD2,TGCGCCAGCAGCTTAATAACTAGCGGGAGCGATGAGCAGTTCTTC,CASSLITSGSDEQFF
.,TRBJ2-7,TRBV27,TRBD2,TGTGCCAGCAGTTTTGCTAGCGGATACGAGCAGTACTTC,CASSFASGYEQYF